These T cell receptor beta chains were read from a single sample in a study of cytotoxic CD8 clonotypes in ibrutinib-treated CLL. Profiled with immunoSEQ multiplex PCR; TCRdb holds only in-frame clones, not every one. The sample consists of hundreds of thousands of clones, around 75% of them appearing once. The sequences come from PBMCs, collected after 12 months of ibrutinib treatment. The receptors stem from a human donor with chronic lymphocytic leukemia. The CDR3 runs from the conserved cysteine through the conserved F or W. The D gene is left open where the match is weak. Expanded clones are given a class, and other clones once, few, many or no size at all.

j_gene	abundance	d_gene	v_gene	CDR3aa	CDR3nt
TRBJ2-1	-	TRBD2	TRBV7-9	CASSSRLGRLAGNEQFF	TGTGCCAGCAGCTCCCGCTTGGGCAGACTAGCGGGCAATGAGCAGTTCTTC
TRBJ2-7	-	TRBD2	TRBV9	CASSVDAGGPIEQYF	TGTGCCAGCAGCGTAGATGCGGGAGGGCCAATCGAGCAGTACTTC
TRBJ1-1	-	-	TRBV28	CASGLISHTEAFF	TGTGCCAGCGGATTAATTTCCCACACTGAAGCTTTCTTT
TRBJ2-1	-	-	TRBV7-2	CASSLAGVYNEQFF	TGTGCCAGCAGCTTAGCGGGAGTCTACAATGAGCAGTTCTTC
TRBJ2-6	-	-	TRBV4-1	CASSLGRNSGANVLTF	TGCGCCAGCAGCCTTGGACGGAACTCTGGGGCCAACGTCCTGACTTTC
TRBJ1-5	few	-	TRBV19	CASSIVRYSNQPQHF	TGTGCCAGTAGTATAGTTCGGTATAGCAATCAGCCCCAGCATTTT
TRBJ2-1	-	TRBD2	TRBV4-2	CASSKGTSGSNEQFF	TGTGCCAGCAGCAAAGGGACTAGCGGGAGCAATGAGCAGTTCTTC
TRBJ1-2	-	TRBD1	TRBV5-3	CARSSDRPPNYGYTF	TGTGCCAGAAGCTCGGACAGGCCCCCTAACTATGGCTACACCTTC
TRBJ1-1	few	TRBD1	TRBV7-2	CASSWDRGPGTEAFF	TGTGCCAGCAGCTGGGACAGGGGGCCGGGCACTGAAGCTTTCTTT
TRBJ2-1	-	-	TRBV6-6	CASRGLVRKDEQFF	TGTGCCAGCAGAGGGCTAGTCAGAAAGGATGAGCAGTTCTTC
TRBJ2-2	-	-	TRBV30	CAWITSPGINTGELFF	TGTGCCTGGATCACTTCACCCGGGATCAACACCGGGGAGCTGTTTTTT
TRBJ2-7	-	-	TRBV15	CATSRDLDEGRAEQYF	TGTGCCACCAGCAGAGATCTGGATGAAGGGAGAGCCGAGCAGTACTTC
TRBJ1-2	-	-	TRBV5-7	CASTQGRGDYGYTF	TGTGCCAGCACCCAGGGACGGGGTGACTATGGCTACACCTTC
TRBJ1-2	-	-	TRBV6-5	CASSSDGNYGYTF	TGTGCCAGCAGTTCGGACGGGAACTATGGCTACACCTTC
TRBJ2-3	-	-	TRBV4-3	CASSRSPGAVTDTQYF	TGCGCCAGCAGCCGTTCGCCGGGGGCCGTCACAGATACGCAGTATTTT
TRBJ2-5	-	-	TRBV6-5	CASAATLGLEETQYF	TGTGCCAGCGCCGCAACGTTAGGGTTGGAAGAGACCCAGTACTTC
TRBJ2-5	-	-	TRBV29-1	CSVLGGETQYF	TGCAGCGTGCTGGGGGGAGAGACCCAGTACTTC
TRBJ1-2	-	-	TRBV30	CAWSVPGTPPSGGTF	TGTGCCTGGAGTGTACCCGGGACACCTCCCTCTGGGGGCACCTTC
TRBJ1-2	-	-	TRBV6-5	CASSGWRANYGYTF	TGTGCCAGCAGTGGATGGAGAGCTAACTATGGCTACACCTTC
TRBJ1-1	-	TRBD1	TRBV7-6	CASSPRWDQGAWGTEAFF	TGTGCCAGCAGCCCGAGGTGGGATCAGGGGGCCTGGGGCACTGAAGCTTTCTTT
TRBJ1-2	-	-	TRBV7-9	CASSSPPTGSDGYTF	TGTGCCAGCAGCTCCCCTCCGACGGGGTCTGATGGCTACACCTTC
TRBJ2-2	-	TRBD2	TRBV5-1	CASSWGLAGGELFF	TGCGCCAGCAGTTGGGGACTAGCTGGCGGGGAGCTGTTTTTT
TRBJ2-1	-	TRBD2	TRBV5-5	CASSLRGLAGAGEDNEQFF	TGTGCCAGCAGCTTGAGGGGACTAGCGGGAGCCGGAGAGGACAATGAGCAGTTCTTC
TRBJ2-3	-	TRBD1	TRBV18	CASSRTGPDTQYF	TGTGCCAGCTCAAGGACAGGTCCAGATACGCAGTATTTT
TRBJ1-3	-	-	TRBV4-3	CASSQDNSGNTIYF	TGCGCCAGCAGCCAGGACAACTCTGGAAACACCATATATTTT
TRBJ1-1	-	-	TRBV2	CASTRQAMNTEAFF	TGTGCCAGCACTCGACAAGCCATGAACACTGAAGCTTTCTTT
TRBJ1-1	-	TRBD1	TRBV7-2	CASSSKTGGTEAFF	TGTGCCAGCAGCTCGAAGACAGGGGGAACTGAAGCTTTCTTT
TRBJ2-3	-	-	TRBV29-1	CSVERQGLDTQYF	TGCAGCGTTGAGCGCCAGGGGTTGGATACGCAGTATTTT
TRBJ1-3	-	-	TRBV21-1	CASSKDSGPVSGNTIYF	TGTGCCAGCAGCAAAGATTCAGGGCCCGTCTCTGGAAACACCATATATTTT
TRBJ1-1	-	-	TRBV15	CATSKERTEAFF	TGTGCCACCAGCAAGGAGCGGACTGAAGCTTTCTTT
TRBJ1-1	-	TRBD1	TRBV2	CASSRETGGQAFF	TGTGCCAGCAGCCGTGAGACAGGGGGTCAAGCTTTCTTT
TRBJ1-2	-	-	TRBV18	CASRQGQNYGYTF	TGTGCCAGTAGGCAGGGACAAAACTATGGCTACACCTTC
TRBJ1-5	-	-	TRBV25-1	CVEVGEDQPQHF	TGTGTGGAAGTCGGGGAGGATCAGCCCCAGCATTTT
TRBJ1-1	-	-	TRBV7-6	CASRRNMNTEAFF	TGTGCCAGCAGGCGGAATATGAACACTGAAGCTTTCTTT
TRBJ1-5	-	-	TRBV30	CAYSGRRNQPQHF	TGTGCCTACTCGGGGAGGCGGAATCAGCCCCAGCATTTT
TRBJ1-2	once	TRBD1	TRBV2	CATPQGGGRGYTF	TGTGCCACCCCCCAGGGGGGCGGGCGTGGCTACACCTTC
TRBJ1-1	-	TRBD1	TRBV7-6	CASSLLGTGRGTEAFF	TGTGCCAGCAGCTTATTAGGGACAGGGCGAGGCACTGAAGCTTTCTTT
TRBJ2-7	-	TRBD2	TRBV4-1	CASSQDSIGTTQYF	TGCGCCAGCAGCCAAGATAGTATAGGGACTACGCAGTACTTC
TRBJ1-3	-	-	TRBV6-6	CASNGGNTIYF	TGTGCCAGCAACGGCGGAAACACCATATATTTT
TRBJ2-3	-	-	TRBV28	CASQTGGTDTQYF	TGTGCCAGCCAGACAGGAGGCACAGATACGCAGTATTTT
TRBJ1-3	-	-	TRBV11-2	CASSHRAAGGNTIYF	TGTGCCAGCAGCCACAGGGCTGCGGGGGGAAACACCATATATTTT
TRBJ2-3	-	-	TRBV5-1	CASSSSTDTQYF	TGCGCCAGCAGTTCCAGCACAGATACGCAGTATTTT
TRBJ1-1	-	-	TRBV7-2	CASSRLTEAFF	TGTGCCAGCAGCAGACTTACTGAAGCTTTCTTT
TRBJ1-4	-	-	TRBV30	CAWSQDSNEKLFF	TGTGCCTGGAGTCAGGACAGTAATGAAAAACTGTTTTTT
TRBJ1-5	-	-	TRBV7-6	CASSSSGTGPQHF	TGTGCCAGCAGCTCTAGCGGAACCGGCCCCCAGCATTTT
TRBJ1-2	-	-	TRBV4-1	CASSQGHGYTF	TGCGCCAGCAGCCAGGGACATGGCTACACCTTC
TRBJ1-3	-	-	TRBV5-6	CASSGTGTQRNTIYF	TGTGCCAGCAGCGGAACCGGGACGCAGCGAAACACCATATATTTT
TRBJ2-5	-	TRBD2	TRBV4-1	CASSRGLAGGETQYF	TGCGCCAGCAGCCGTGGACTAGCGGGAGGGGAGACCCAGTACTTC
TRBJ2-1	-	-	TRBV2	CASIRGGADEQFF	TGTGCCAGCATTAGGGGGGGGGCGGATGAGCAGTTCTTC
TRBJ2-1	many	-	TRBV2	CASSEVGYAFF	TGTGCCAGCAGTGAAGTAGGGTATGCGTTCTTC
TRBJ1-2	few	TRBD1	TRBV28	CASRRDRGNNYGYTF	TGTGCCAGCAGGAGAGACAGGGGAAATAACTATGGCTACACCTTC